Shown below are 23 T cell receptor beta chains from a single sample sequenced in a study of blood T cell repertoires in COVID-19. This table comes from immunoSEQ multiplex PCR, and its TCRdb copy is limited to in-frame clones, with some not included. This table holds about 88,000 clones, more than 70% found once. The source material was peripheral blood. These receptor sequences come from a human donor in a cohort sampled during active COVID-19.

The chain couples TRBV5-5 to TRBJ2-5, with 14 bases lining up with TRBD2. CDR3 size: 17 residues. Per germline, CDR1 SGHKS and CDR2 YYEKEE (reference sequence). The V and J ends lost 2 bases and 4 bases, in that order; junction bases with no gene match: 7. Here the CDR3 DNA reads TGTGCCAGCAGCTTAGGGACTAGCGGGGGATCGCGAGAGACCCAGTACTTC. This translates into CASSLGTSGGSRETQYF.

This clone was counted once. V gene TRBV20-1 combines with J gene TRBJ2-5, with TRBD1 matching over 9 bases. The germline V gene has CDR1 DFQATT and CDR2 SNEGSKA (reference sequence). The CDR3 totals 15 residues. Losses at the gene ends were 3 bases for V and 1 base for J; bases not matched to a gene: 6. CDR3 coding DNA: TGCAGTGCTAGTCGGACAGGGGATTTCCAAGAGACCCAGTACTTC. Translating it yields CSASRTGDFQETQYF.

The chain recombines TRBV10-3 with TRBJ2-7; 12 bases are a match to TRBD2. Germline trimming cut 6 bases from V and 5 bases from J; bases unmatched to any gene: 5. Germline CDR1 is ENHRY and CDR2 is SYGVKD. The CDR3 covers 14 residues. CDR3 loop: CAIRTSGGNHEQYF. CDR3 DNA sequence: TGTGCCATCAGGACTAGCGGGGGAAACCACGAGCAGTACTTC.

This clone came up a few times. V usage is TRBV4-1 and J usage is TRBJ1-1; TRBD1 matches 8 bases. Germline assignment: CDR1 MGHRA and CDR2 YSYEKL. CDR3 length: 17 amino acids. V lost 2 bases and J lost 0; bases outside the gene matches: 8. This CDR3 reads CASSQQGARVMNTEAFF. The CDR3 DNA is TGCGCCAGCAGCCAACAGGGGGCAAGGGTAATGAACACTGAAGCTTTCTTT.

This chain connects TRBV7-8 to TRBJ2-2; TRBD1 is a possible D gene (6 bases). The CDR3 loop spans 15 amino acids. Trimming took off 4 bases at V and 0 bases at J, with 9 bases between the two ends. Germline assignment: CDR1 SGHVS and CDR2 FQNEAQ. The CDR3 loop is CASSSGQPNTGELFF. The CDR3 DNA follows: TGTGCCAGCAGCTCCGGACAGCCGAACACCGGGGAGCTGTTTTTT. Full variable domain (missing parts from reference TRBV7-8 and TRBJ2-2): GAGVSQSPRYKVAKRGQDVALRCDPISGHVSLFWYQQALGQGPEFLTYFQNEAQLDKSGLPSDRFFAERPEGSVSTLKIQRTQQEDSAVYLCASSSGQPNTGELFFGEGSRLTVL.

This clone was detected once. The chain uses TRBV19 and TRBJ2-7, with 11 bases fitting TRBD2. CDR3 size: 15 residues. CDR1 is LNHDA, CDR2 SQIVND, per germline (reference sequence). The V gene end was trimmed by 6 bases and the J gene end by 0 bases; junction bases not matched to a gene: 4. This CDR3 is CASSSLAGGSYEQYF. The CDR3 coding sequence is TGTGCCAGTAGCTCTCTAGCGGGGGGCTCCTACGAGCAGTACTTC.

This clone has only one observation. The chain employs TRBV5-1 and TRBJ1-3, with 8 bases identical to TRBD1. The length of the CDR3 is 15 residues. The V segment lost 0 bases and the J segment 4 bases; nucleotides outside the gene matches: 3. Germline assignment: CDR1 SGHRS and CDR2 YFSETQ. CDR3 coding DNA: TGCGCCAGCAGCTTGGAGACAGGGGTGGGAAACACCATATATTTT. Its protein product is CASSLETGVGNTIYF.

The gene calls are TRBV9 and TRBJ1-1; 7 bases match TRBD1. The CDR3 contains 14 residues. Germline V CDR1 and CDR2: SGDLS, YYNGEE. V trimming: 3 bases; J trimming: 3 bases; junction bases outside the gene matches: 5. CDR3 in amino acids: CASSGQGWDTEAFF. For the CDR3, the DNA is TGTGCCAGCAGCGGACAGGGTTGGGACACTGAAGCTTTCTTT.

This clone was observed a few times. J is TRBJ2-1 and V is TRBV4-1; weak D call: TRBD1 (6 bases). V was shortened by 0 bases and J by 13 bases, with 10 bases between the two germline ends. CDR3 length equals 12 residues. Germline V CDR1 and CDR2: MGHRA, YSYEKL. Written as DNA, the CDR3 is TGCGCCAGCAGCCAAGAGGGGACACGTCAGTTCTTC. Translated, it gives CASSQEGTRQFF.

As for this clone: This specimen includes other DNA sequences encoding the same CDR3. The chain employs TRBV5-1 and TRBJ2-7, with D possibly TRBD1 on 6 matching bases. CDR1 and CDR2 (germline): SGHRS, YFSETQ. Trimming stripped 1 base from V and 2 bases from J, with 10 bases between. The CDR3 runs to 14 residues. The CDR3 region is CASSLTGTAYEQYF. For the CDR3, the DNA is TGCGCCAGCAGCTTGACAGGGACGGCCTACGAGCAGTACTTC.

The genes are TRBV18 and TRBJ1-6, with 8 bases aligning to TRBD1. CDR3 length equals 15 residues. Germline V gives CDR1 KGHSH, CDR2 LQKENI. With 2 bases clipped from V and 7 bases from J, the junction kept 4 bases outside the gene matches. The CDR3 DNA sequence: TGTGCCAGCTCACCAGTCGGACAGGGAAATTCACCCCTCCACTTT. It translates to CASSPVGQGNSPLHF. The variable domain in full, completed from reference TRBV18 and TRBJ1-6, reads NAGVMQNPRHLVRRRGQEARLRCSPMKGHSHVYWYRQLPEEGLKFMVYLQKENIIDESGMPKERFSAEFPKEGPSILRIQQVVRGDSAAYFCASSPVGQGNSPLHFGNGTRLTVT.

The CDR3 bases are TGTGCCAGCAGCGTGGGGAGACAGGGACAATCACCCCTCCACTTT. Protein sequence: CASSVGRQGQSPLHF. V and J are TRBV9 and TRBJ1-6, with TRBD1 matching 7 bases. Germline V gene sequence: CDR1 SGDLS, CDR2 YYNGEE. CDR3 length equals 15 residues. Trimming removed 2 bases from V and 10 bases from J; junction bases left unmatched: 9.

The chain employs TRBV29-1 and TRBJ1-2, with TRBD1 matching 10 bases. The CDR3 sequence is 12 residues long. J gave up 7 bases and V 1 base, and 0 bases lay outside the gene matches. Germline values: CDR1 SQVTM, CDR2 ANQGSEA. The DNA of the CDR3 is TGCAGCGTTGAAGGACAGGGGGCTGGCTACACCTTC. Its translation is CSVEGQGAGYTF.

The CDR3 nucleotides are TGCGCCAGCAGCCCCCCATTTAGCGGTGAGCAGTTCTTC. Encoded protein: CASSPPFSGEQFF. The J gene is TRBJ2-1, the V gene TRBV4-1; D is possibly TRBD2 (6 bases). The CDR3 runs to 13 residues. The germline V and J ends were trimmed by 4 bases and 9 bases, with 13 bases remaining between them. CDR1 and CDR2 (germline): MGHRA, YSYEKL.

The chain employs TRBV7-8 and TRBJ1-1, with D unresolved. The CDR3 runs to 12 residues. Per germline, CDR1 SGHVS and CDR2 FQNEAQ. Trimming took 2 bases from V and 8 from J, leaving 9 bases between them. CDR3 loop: CASSLNRYEAFF. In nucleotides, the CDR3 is TGTGCCAGCAGCTTAAACCGGTACGAAGCTTTCTTT. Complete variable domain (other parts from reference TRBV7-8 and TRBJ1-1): GAGVSQSPRYKVAKRGQDVALRCDPISGHVSLFWYQQALGQGPEFLTYFQNEAQLDKSGLPSDRFFAERPEGSVSTLKIQRTQQEDSAVYLCASSLNRYEAFFGQGTRLTVV.

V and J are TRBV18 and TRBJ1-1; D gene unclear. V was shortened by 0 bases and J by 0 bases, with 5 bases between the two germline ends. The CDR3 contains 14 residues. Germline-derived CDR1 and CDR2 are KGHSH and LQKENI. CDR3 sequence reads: CASSPPAVNTEAFF. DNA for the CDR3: TGTGCCAGCTCACCACCAGCCGTGAACACTGAAGCTTTCTTT.

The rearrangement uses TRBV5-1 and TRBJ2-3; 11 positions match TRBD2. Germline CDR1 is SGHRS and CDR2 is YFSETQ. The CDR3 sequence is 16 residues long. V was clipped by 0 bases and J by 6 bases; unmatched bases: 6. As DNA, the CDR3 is TGCGCCAGCAGCTTGGGATTAGCGGGGGGGCTGGATACGCAGTATTTT. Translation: CASSLGLAGGLDTQYF.

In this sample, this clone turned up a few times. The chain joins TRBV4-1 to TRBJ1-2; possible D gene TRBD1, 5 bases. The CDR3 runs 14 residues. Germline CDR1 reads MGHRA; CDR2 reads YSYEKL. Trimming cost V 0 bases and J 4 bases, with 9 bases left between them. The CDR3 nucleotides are TGCGCCAGCAGCCAAGAAGCAGGGTCCTATGGCTACACCTTC. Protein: CASSQEAGSYGYTF.

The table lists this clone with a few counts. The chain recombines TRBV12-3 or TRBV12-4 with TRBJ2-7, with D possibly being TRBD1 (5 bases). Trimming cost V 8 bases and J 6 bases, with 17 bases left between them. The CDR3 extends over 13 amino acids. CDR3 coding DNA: TGTGCCAGCTGGTCAGGGTTTACGGGCGAGCAGTACTTC. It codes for CASWSGFTGEQYF.

The CDR3 nucleotides are TGTGCCAGTAGTATAAAGGGACAGGGCCCCTACGAGCAGTACTTC. It encodes CASSIKGQGPYEQYF. The genes are TRBV19 and TRBJ2-7; 9 bases align to TRBD1. The germline CDR1 and CDR2 sequences are LNHDA and SQIVND (reference sequence). This CDR3 is 15 amino acids long. V was pared by 2 bases and J by 2 bases, with 4 bases of the junction left unmatched.

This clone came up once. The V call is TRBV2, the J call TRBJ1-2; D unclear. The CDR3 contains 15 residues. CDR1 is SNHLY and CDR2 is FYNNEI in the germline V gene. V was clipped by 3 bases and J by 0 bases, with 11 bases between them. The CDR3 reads CASSEGRRTNYGYTF. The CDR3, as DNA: TGTGCCAGCAGTGAGGGGAGGCGCACTAACTATGGCTACACCTTC.

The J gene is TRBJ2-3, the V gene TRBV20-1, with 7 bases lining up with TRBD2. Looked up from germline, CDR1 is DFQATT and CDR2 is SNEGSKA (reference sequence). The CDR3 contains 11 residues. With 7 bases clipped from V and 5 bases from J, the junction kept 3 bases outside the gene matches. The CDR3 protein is CSDREVDTQYF. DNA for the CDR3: TGCAGTGATCGGGAGGTAGATACGCAGTATTTT.

CDR3 bases: TGTGCCAGCAGCTTAGGTGGGACTAGCGGGACCCAGTACTTC. Protein: CASSLGGTSGTQYF. The chain joins TRBV7-2 to TRBJ2-5; 11 bases are a match to TRBD2. This CDR3 comprises 14 residues. The junction had 2 bases not matched to a gene; V was cut back by 1 base and J by 7 bases. Germline values: CDR1 SGHTA, CDR2 FQGNSA.